These T cell receptor beta chains were read from a single sample in a study of blood T cell repertoires in COVID-19. The method was immunoSEQ multiplex PCR; TCRdb's version includes in-frame clones alone and lacks a portion of them. The sample includes 160,000 or so clones, 85% to 95% of them seen just once. Sequenced material: peripheral blood. The origin of the receptors is a woman aged 55-69 years with COVID-19, enrolled during active disease. The CDR3 runs from the conserved cysteine through the conserved F or W. Fields, in order: V gene, J gene, CDR3 protein.

TRBV4-2	TRBJ1-5	CASSQGGQDQPQHF
TRBV12-3/TRBV12-4	TRBJ1-5	CASSQAGNQPQHF
TRBV2	TRBJ1-5	CASSGGTAYQPQHF
TRBV18	TRBJ1-3	CASSAGRSGNTIYF
TRBV5-6	TRBJ1-2	CASSLGTGGAIYGYTF
TRBV5-4	TRBJ1-2	CASTMDRGYGYTF
TRBV19	TRBJ1-2	CASTIQGQGPPNYGYTF
TRBV7-2	TRBJ2-2	CASSLVGGSAGELFF
TRBV7-3	TRBJ1-1	CASSIMQALNTEAFF
TRBV3-1/TRBV3-2	TRBJ1-1	CASSQERGVKTEAFF
TRBV29-1	TRBJ1-1	CSAVTDVQAEAFF
TRBV11-3	TRBJ1-6	CASSSVTANSPLHF
TRBV3-1/TRBV3-2	TRBJ2-2	CASNDGSYFNTGELFF
TRBV7-9	TRBJ2-3	CASSSRGPDTQYF
TRBV16	TRBJ1-6	CASSQWEEESPLHF
TRBV6-2/TRBV6-3	TRBJ1-5	CASTPGGSGNQPQHF
TRBV19	TRBJ1-2	CASRLQQGFAGYTF